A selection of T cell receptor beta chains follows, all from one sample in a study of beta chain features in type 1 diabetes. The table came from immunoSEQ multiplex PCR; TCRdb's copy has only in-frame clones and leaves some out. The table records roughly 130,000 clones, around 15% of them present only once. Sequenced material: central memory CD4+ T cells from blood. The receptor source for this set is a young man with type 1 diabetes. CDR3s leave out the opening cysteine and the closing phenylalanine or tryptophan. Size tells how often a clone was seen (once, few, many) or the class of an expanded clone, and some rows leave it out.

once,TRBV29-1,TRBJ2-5,SVAGRDQETQY
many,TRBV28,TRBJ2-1,ASSLASGGANEQF
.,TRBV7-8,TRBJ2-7,ASSLDQATYEQY
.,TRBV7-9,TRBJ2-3,ASSLGRKMDTQY
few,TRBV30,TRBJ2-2,AWRRGAANTGELF
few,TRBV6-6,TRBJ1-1,ASSTGDAKAF
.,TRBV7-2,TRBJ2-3,ASSYLGYFTDTQY
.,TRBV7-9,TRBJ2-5,ASSLTPEGTQY
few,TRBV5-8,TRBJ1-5,ASSPGTVSNQPQH
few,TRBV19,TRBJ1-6,ASSQDGWGSPLH
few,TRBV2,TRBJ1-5,ASGEPQH
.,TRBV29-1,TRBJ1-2,SVEAPPANYGYT
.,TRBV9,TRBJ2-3,ASSVELGGAADTQY
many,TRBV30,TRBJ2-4,ASARGSKNIQY
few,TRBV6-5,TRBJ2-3,ASSYSGGSTDTQY
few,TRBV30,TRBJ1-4,AWTRTGGSEKLF
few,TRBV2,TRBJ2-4,ASSEVGDYRIQY
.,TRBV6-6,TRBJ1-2,ASSPNIKNYGYT
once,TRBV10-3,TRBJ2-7,AISAGTYEQY
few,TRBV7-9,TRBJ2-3,ASSGLNTDTQY
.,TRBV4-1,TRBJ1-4,ASSQDLLGNEKLF
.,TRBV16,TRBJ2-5,ASSQRNGQETQY